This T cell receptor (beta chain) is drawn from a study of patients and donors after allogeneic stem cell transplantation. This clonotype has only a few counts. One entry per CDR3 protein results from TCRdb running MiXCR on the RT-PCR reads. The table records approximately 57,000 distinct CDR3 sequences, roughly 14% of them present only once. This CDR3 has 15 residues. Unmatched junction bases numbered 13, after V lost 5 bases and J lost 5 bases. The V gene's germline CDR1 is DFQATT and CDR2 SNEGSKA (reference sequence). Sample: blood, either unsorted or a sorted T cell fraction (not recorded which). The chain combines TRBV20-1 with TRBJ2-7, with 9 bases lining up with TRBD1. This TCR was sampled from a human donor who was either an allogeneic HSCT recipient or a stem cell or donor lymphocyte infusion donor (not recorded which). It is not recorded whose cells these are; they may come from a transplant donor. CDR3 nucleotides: TGCAGTGCTCACCCTGTGGGACAGGGAGGCCACGAGCAGTACTTC. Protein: CSAHPVGQGGHEQYF.